These 15 T cell receptor beta chains were all obtained from the same sample, sequenced in a study of blood T cell repertoires in COVID-19. Clones were read by immunoSEQ multiplex PCR, and TCRdb kept only the in-frame ones, dropping some. Here the sample spans 200,000 to 250,000 clones, roughly 82% being singletons. Material: peripheral blood. The receptors here all came from a man between 50 and 59 years old with active or convalescent COVID-19.

V usage is TRBV2 and J usage is TRBJ2-2; a possible D gene is TRBD2 (5 bases). V shed 1 base and J shed 7 bases, with 13 bases lying between them. The CDR3 has 15 residues. Germline CDR1 is SNHLY and CDR2 is FYNNEI. The CDR3 region is CASSEGAVTLGELFF. In DNA, the CDR3 is TGTGCCAGCAGTGAAGGAGCGGTAACCCTCGGGGAGCTGTTTTTT.

The chain couples TRBV28 to TRBJ1-5; D gene ambiguous. Germline assignment: CDR1 MDHEN and CDR2 SYDVKM. V was pared by 6 bases and J by 4 bases, with 13 bases between. The CDR3 extends over 14 amino acids. CDR3 bases: TGTGCCAGCAGCCTACTGGAGGGAAATCAGCCCCAGCATTTT. Translating gives CASSLLEGNQPQHF.

V is TRBV3-1 (or the pseudogene TRBV3-2) and J is TRBJ2-1, with 8 bases that match TRBD2. V lost 6 bases, J lost 3 bases, and 4 bases stayed unmatched. The CDR3 length is 14 residues. Germline CDR1 reads LGHDT; CDR2 reads YNNKEL (reference sequence). CDR3 loop: CASRLAGYYNEQFF. The CDR3 nucleotides are TGTGCCAGCAGGCTAGCGGGCTACTACAATGAGCAGTTCTTC.

This clone was observed a handful of times. The chain uses TRBV7-9 and TRBJ2-5; D is unresolved. With 0 bases removed from V and 5 bases from J, the gap between germline ends came to 13 bases. The CDR3 consists of 15 residues. The germline V gene encodes CDR1 SEHNR and CDR2 FQNEAQ (reference sequence). CDR3 sequence (DNA): TGTGCCAGCAGCTTAGCGAACGGGTTCGGGGAGACCCAGTACTTC. Protein sequence: CASSLANGFGETQYF.

A few counts support this clone. V is TRBV24-1 and J is TRBJ2-2; 14 bases fit TRBD2. Trimming cost V 1 base and J 5 bases; bases outside gene matches: 17. CDR3 length: 22 amino acids. CDR1 and CDR2 from the germline V gene are KGHDR and SFDVKD. The CDR3 loop reads CATSDFGGTSGSILASTGELFF. In DNA form, the CDR3 reads TGTGCCACCAGTGATTTCGGAGGGACTAGCGGGAGTATTTTGGCGTCGACCGGGGAGCTGTTTTTT.

V gene TRBV28 combines with J gene TRBJ1-5; no clear D. CDR3 size: 15 residues. Germline CDR1 is MDHEN and CDR2 is SYDVKM. V lost 2 bases to trimming and J lost 5 bases, with 13 bases between them. Here the CDR3 reads CASSLMRGGDQPQHF. As DNA, the CDR3 is TGTGCCAGCAGTTTAATGCGGGGAGGAGATCAGCCCCAGCATTTT.

This clone appeared a single time. V is TRBV24-1 and J is TRBJ1-1; D is possibly TRBD1 (6 bases). This CDR3 is built from 16 residues. Trimming cost V 3 bases and J 4 bases, with 17 bases left between them. The V gene's germline CDR1 is KGHDR and CDR2 SFDVKD. This CDR3 reads CATSDATQGWVTEAFF. DNA of the CDR3: TGTGCCACCAGTGATGCTACGCAGGGGTGGGTCACTGAAGCTTTCTTT.

The chain recombines TRBV4-2 with TRBJ1-1; D might be TRBD1 (6 bases). The CDR3 is 18 amino acids. V lost 1 base and J 5 bases, leaving 23 bases between the germline ends. Germline CDR1 LGHNA, CDR2 YNFKEQ. The CDR3 loop reads CASSQVPAQRGAGTEAFF. The DNA for the CDR3 is TGTGCCAGCAGCCAAGTTCCGGCACAACGGGGGGCAGGGACTGAAGCTTTCTTT.

This chain uses TRBV5-6 with TRBJ2-7; no clear D. The germline CDR1 and CDR2 sequences are SGHDT and YYEEEE. V was clipped by 4 bases and J by 2 bases, with 7 bases between them. This CDR3 has 12 amino acids. CDR3 nucleotides: TGTGCCAGCAGCCTGCAGGCCTACGAGCAGTACGTC. Its translation: CASSLQAYEQYV.

The chain has TRBV29-1 and TRBJ1-2, with a weak D call TRBD1 (6 bases). Looked up from germline, CDR1 is SQVTM and CDR2 is ANQGSEA. This CDR3 has 14 residues. V lost 1 base and J lost 8, with 17 bases in between. The CDR3 region has the DNA TGCAGCGTTGAAGCTTCTACGGGACAAAGAGGCTACACCTTC. Encoded protein: CSVEASTGQRGYTF.

The chain recombines TRBV11-2 with TRBJ2-3, with unresolved D. The germline V and J ends were trimmed by 8 bases and 0 bases, with 12 bases remaining between them. The CDR3 runs to 14 residues. Looked up from germline, CDR1 is SGHAT and CDR2 is FQNNGV. CDR3 amino acids: CASLRGKSTDTQYF. The DNA of the CDR3 is TGTGCCAGCCTCCGAGGAAAGAGCACAGATACGCAGTATTTT.

This chain connects TRBV18 to TRBJ2-5, with D tentatively TRBD2 (6 bases). The CDR3 has 14 amino acids. Trimming removed 3 bases from V and 5 bases from J, with 13 bases in between. Looked up from germline, CDR1 is KGHSH and CDR2 is LQKENI. This CDR3 reads CASSPGLREETQYF. The CDR3 DNA sequence: TGTGCCAGCTCACCGGGACTGAGGGAGGAGACCCAGTACTTC.

This clone appeared a few times. The V gene is TRBV2, the J gene TRBJ1-5; the match to TRBD1 covers 10 bases. This CDR3 is 15 amino acids long. From germline, CDR1 is SNHLY and CDR2 FYNNEI. V shed 8 bases, J shed 6 bases, and the junction held 10 bases outside the gene matches. In DNA form, the CDR3 reads TGTGCCAGCCGAAAGGACGGGACAGGGGTTCAGCCCCAGCATTTT. It encodes CASRKDGTGVQPQHF.

The chain is built from TRBV7-8 and TRBJ1-2; D unresolved. V was pared by 5 bases and J by 7 bases, with 8 bases between. The length of the CDR3 is 11 residues. Germline CDR1 is SGHVS and CDR2 is FQNEAQ. The CDR3 DNA follows: TGTGCCAGCAGCCTCTACAGTGGCTACACCTTC. It encodes CASSLYSGYTF.

The chain joins TRBV7-8 to TRBJ2-2, with 10 nucleotides matching TRBD2. Unmatched junction bases numbered 13, after V lost 1 base and J lost 5 bases. This CDR3 contains 19 residues. CDR1 SGHVS and CDR2 FQNEAQ come from the germline V gene. The DNA of the CDR3 is TGTGCCAGCAGCTTAGTTCCTAGCGGGGGTCAATTCAATACCGGGGAGCTGTTTTTT. Translation: CASSLVPSGGQFNTGELFF.